This TCR beta chain originates from a study of shared clonotypes between healthy human individuals. CD45RO-negative CD8 cells positively selected for CCR7 made up the naive population, which excluded terminally differentiated effector memory CD45RA+ cells. The CDR3 sequence is 18 residues long. Trimming cost V 2 bases and J 2 bases, with 21 bases left between them. Germline assignment: CDR1 SEHNR and CDR2 FQNEAQ (reference sequence). Sequencing was performed with immunoSEQ multiplex PCR; in TCRdb, only in-frame clones are kept and a portion is missing. This sample yields about 580,000 clones, of which 98% are seen a single time; approximately 0.33% belongs to the top ten.

The rearrangement uses TRBV7-9 and TRBJ1-1; D remains unclear. Sequencing input: naive CD8+ T cells sorted from blood. This TCR was recovered from a man aged 30 to 45 in good health. This CDR3 is CASSLIAFDPSTNTEAFF. DNA for the CDR3: TGTGCCAGCAGCTTAATTGCCTTCGACCCCTCCACCAACACTGAAGCTTTCTTT. Full variable domain (remainder filled in from reference TRBV7-9 and TRBJ1-1): DTGVSQNPRHKITKRGQNVTFRCDPISEHNRLYWYRQTLGQGPEFLTYFQNEAQLEKSRLLSDRFSAERPKGSFSTLEIQRTEQGDSAMYLCASSLIAFDPSTNTEAFFGQGTRLTVV.